The entry below gives a single T cell receptor beta chain sequence along with its context. Its antigen is not identified. This record comes from a study of T cell responses to AZD1222 COVID-19 vaccine. The study's findings and limits: Following two doses of AZD1222, Spike-specific TCR breadth and depth rose. Baseline testing showed seropositivity in only six or seven AZD1222 recipients.

Generated by immunoSEQ multiplex PCR, the TCRdb table keeps only in-frame clones and is missing some. The sample records 65,000 to 85,000 clones, more than 85% being singletons. Germline values: CDR1 MNHEY, CDR2 SVGEGT. The length of the CDR3 is 18 residues. The trim removed 0 bases at V and 0 bases at J, leaving 8 bases unmatched. The starting material was peripheral blood, obtained on day 0 of AZD1222 vaccination. The chain has TRBV6-2 or TRBV6-3 and TRBJ2-3, with 8 bases matching TRBD2. This clonotype was obtained from an adult in good health. The CDR3 loop reads CASSYSTSAGVSTDTQYF. The CDR3 nucleotides are TGTGCCAGCAGTTACTCGACTAGCGCGGGAGTTAGCACAGATACGCAGTATTTT.